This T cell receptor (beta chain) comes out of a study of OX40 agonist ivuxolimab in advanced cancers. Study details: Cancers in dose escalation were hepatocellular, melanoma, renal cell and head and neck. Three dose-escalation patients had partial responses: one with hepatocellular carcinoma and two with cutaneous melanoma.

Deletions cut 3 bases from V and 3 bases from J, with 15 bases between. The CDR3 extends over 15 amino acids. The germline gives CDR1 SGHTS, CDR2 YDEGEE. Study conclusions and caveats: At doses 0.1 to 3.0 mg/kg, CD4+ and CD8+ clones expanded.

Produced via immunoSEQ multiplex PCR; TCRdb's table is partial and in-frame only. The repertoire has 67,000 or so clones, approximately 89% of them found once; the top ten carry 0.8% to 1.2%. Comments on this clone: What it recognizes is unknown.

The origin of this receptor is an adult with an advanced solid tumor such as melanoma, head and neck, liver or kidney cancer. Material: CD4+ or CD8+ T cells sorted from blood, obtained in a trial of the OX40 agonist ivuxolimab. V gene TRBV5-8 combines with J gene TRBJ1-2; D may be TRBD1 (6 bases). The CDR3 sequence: CASSYPGENYYGYTF. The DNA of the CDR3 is TGTGCCAGCAGCTATCCAGGGGAGAACTACTATGGCTACACCTTC.